Here is one T cell receptor beta chain with its context. The target of this receptor is not known. Base-call qualities are not available, and no considerably larger clone is one nucleotide away. The library was prepared using RT-PCR. TCRdb names Illumina HiSeq 2500 as the instrument used. TCRdb reanalyzed the raw reads on its own, using fastp at Q25 for trimming and MiXCR for clone calling, and kept in-frame beta chains. Under each unique CDR3 protein, matching rows form one entry showing the most common genes and DNA. Within this sample are about 800,000 distinct CDR3 sequences, with about 20% of them counted one time only. The top ten hold more than 8.5% of the sample. Trimming accounts for 6 bases at V and 1 base at J, while the number of junction bases matched to no gene is 3. Per the germline V gene, MNHNS is the CDR1 and SASEGT is the CDR2. There are 14 amino acids in the CDR3, from cysteine to phenylalanine inclusive. Of all the DNA, just the CDR3 is kept, 42 bases in frame from base 1.

The sample is drawn from a study of response to subunit inactivated influenza vaccine (dated by TCRdb to 2017 to 2018). Regarding the complete study: To follow how T cells responded to a trivalent subunit inactivated influenza vaccine, the researchers relied on deep quantitative profiling of the T cell receptor repertoire.

Findings and caveats that apply to the study as a whole: It was suggested by the authors that each seasonal influenza vaccination may recruit only a limited number of new T cells.

Here the chain combines TRBV6-1 and TRBJ1-1, and TRBD1 aligns with 9 junction nucleotides. The TCR originated in a man in his fifties who received an inactivated influenza vaccine. Donor details come from another sample of the same person, matched by shared clones. The sequences come from PBMCs from blood, collected 5 days after vaccination. CDR3 sequence: CASRTGQGNTEAFF. The DNA is TGTGCCAGCAGGACGGGACAGGGGAACACTGAAGCTTTCTTT.